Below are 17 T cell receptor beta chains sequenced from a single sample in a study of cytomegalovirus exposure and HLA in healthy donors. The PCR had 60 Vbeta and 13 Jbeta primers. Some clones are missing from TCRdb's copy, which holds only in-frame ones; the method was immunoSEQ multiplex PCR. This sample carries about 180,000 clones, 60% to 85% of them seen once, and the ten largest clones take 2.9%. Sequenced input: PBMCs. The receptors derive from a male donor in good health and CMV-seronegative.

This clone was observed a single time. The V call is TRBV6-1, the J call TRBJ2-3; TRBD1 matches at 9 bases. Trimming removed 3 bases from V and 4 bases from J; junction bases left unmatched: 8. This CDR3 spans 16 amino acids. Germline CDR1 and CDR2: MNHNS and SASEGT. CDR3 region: CASSEDRGQRADTQYF. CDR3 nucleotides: TGTGCCAGCAGTGAGGACAGGGGTCAACGCGCAGATACGCAGTATTTT.

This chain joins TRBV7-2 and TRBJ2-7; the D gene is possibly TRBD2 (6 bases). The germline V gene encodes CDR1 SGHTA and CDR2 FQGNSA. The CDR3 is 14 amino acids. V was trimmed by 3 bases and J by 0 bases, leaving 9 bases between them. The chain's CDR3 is CASSLGGNSYEQYF. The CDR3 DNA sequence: TGTGCCAGCAGCTTGGGCGGGAACTCCTACGAGCAGTACTTC.

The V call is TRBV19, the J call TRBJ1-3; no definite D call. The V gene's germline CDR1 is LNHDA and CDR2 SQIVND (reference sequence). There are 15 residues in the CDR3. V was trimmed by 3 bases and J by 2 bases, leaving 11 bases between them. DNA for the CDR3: TGTGCCAGTAGTATTAACAGCTGGCCTGGAAACACCATATATTTT. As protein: CASSINSWPGNTIYF.

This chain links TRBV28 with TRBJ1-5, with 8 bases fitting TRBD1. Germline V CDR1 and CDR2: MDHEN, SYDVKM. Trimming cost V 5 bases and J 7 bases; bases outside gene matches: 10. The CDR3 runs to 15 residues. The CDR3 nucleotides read TGTGCCAGCAGTGCCCGGACAGGGTACGGACAGCCCCAGCATTTT. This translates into CASSARTGYGQPQHF.

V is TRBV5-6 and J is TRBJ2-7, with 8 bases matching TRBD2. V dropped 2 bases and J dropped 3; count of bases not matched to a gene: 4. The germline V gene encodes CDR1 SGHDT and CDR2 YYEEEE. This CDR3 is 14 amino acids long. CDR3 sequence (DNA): TGTGCCAGCAGCTTCAGCGGGAGTGGCTACGAGCAGTACTTC. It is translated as CASSFSGSGYEQYF.

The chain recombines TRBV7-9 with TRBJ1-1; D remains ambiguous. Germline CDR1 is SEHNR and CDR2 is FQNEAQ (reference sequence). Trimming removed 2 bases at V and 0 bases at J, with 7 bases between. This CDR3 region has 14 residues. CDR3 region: CASSLIGLNTEAFF. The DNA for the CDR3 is TGTGCCAGCAGCTTAATCGGTTTGAACACTGAAGCTTTCTTT.

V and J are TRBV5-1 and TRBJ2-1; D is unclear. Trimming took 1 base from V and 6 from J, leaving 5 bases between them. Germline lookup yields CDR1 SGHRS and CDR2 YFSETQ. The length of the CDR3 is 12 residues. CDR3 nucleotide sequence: TGCGCCAGCAGCTTGAACGGCAATGAGCAGTTCTTC. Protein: CASSLNGNEQFF.

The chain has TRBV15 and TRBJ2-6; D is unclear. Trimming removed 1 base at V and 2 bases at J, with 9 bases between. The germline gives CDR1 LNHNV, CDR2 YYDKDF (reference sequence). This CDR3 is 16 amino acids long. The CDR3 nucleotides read TGTGCCACCAGCAGAGTGCTGGAGCCTGGGGCCAACGTCCTGACTTTC. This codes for CATSRVLEPGANVLTF.

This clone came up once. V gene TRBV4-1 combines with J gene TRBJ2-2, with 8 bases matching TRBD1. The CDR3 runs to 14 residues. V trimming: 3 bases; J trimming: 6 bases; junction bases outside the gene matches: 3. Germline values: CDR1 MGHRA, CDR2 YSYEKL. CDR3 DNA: TGCGCCAGCAGCCAGGCAGGGGGCCCCGGGGAGCTGTTTTTT. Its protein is CASSQAGGPGELFF.

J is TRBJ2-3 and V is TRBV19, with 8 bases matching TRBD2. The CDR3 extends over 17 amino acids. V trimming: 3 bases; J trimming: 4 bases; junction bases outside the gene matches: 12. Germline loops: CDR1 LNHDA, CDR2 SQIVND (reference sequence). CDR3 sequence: CASSIGLVAGQPDTQYF. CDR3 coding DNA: TGTGCCAGTAGTATTGGATTAGTAGCGGGGCAACCAGATACGCAGTATTTT.

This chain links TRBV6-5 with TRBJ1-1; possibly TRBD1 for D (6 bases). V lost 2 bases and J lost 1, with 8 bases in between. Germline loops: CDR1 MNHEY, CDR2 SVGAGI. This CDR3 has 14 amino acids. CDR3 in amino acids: CASSYVGANTEAFF. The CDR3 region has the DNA TGTGCCAGCAGTTACGTGGGGGCGAACACTGAAGCTTTCTTT.

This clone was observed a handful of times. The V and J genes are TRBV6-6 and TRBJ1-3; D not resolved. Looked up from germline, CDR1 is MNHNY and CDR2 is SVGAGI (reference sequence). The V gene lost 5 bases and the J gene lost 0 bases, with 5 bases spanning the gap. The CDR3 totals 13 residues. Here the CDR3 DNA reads TGTGCCAGCAGTCAACTCTCTGGAAACACCATATATTTT. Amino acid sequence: CASSQLSGNTIYF.

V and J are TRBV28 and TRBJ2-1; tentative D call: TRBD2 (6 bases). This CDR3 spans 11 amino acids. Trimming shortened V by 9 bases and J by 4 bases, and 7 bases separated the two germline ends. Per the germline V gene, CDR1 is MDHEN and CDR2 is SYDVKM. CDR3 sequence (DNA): TGTGCCAGTGGGGGGTACAATGAGCAGTTCTTC. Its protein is CASGGYNEQFF.

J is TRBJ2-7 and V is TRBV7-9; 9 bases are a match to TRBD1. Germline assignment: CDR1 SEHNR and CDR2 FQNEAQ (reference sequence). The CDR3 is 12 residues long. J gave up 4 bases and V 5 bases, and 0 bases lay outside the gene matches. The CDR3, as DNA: TGTGCCAGCAGCGGACAGGGGTACGAGCAGTACTTC. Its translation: CASSGQGYEQYF.

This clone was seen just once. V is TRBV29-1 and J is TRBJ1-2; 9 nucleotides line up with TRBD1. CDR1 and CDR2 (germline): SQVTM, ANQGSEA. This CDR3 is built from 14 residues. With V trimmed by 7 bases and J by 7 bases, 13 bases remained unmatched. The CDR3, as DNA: TGCAGCGCCGGCGATACAGGGGGCCTCCGTGGCTACACCTTC. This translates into CSAGDTGGLRGYTF.

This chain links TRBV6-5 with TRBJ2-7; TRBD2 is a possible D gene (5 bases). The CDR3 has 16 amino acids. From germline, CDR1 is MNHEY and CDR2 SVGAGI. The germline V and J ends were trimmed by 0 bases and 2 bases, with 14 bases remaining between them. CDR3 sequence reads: CASSYSKVGVTYEQYF. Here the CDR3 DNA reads TGTGCCAGCAGTTACTCGAAAGTCGGGGTTACCTACGAGCAGTACTTC.

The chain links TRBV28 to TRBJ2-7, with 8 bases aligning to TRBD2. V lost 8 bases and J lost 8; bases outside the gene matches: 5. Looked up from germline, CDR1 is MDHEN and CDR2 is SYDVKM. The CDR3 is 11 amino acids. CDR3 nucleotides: TGTGCCAGCGAGGGACTAGGGCAGCAGTACTTC. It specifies CASEGLGQQYF. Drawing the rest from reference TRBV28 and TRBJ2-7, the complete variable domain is DVKVTQSSRYLVKRTGEKVFLECVQDMDHENMFWYRQDPGLGLRLIYFSYDVKMKEKGDIPEGYSVSREKKERFSLILESASTNQTSMYLCASEGLGQQYFGPGTRLTVT.